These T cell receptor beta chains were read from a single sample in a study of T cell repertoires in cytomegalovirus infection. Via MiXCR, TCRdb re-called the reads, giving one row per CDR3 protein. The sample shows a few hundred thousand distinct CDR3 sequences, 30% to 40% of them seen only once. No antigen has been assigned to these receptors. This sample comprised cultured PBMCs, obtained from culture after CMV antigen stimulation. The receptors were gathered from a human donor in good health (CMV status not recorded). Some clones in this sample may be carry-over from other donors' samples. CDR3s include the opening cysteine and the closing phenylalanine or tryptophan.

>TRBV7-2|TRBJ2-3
CASSLISDDTQYF
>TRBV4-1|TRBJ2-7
CASSQEVGEQYF
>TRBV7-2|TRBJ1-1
CASSLSQGRPLAFF
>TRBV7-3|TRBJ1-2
CASSPVARSNYGYTF
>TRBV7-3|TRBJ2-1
CASSQARPTSYNEQFF
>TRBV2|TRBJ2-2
CASRETRDTGELFF
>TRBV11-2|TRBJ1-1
CASSARWQGPLNTEAFF
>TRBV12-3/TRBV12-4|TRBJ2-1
CASRAELAANEQFF
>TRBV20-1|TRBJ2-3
CSARDPDTDTQYF
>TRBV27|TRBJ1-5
CASSLAGGKGNQPQHF
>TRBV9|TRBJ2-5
CASSGYSGRAGETQYF
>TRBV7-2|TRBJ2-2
CASSPVGTGELFF
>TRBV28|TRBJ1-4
CASSYPEGEKLFF
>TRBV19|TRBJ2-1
CACSGTGVLNEQFF
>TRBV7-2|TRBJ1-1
CASSVQENTEAFF
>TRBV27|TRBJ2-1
CASSLLATYNEQFF
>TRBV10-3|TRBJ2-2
CAISVRGEANTGELFF
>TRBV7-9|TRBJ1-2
CASAWGANSYGYTF
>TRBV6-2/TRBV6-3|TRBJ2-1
CASSYSNDNEQFF
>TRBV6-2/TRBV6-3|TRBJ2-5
CASGLAAKETQYF
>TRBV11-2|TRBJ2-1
CASSLEVSDYNEQFF
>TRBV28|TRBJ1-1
CASSFLRSAGKAFF
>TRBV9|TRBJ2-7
CASSPHPTGSSYEQYF
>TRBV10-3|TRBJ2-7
CATGRQTYEQYF
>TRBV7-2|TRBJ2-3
CASTLRGLRTDTQYF
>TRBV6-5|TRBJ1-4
CASSSYRGTREKLFF
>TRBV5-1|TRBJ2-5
CASMTQETQYF
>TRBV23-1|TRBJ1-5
CASSQSWRQEGAYSNQPQHF
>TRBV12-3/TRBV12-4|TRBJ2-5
CASSSAGSAETQYF
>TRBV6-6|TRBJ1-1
CASSYPRGQGLPEAFF
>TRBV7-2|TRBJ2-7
CASSIGGTAYEQYF
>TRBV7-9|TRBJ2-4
CASSLGGLAGAGKNIQYF
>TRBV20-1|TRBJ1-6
CSARRDRKTSSYNSPLHF
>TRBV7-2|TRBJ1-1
CASNQRGPNTEAFF
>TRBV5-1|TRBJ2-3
CASSLDWDSWTSGDTQYF
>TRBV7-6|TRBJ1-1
CASSLARRGSQNTEAFF
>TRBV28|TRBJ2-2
CASSFRVTGELFF
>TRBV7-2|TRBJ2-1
CASGRGEQFF
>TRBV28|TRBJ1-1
CASSFRGAPGNTEAFF
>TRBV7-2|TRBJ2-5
CASSLAGSGRARETQYF
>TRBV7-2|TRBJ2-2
CASRWTRLDTGELFF
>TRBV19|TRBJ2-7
CASGRDRDAYEQYF
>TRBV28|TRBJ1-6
CASTEPGRGYNSPLHF
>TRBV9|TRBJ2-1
CASSVGAGFSYNEQFF
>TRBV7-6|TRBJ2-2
CASSRTGLAGELFF
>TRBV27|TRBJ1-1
CASSTTGGRNTEAFF
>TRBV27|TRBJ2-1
CASSKDGYNEQFF
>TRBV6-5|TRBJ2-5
CASSYSLRDVWTQYF
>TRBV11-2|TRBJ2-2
CASSLDVTGELFF
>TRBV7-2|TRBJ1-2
CASRQSGAYGYTF
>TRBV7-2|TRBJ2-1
CASSSLLQGADEQFF
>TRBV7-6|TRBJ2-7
CASGIGLAGTYEQYF
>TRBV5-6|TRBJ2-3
CASFSSGERTDTQYF
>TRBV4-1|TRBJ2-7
CASSQGTGQGYEQYF
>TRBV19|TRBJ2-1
CASSMLSKQFF
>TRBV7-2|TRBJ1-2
CASSLKQGAGYTF
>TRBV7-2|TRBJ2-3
CASSWGQGTDTQYF
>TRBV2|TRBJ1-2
CASMDNRDYGYTF
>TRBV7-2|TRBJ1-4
CASSPSATNEKLFF
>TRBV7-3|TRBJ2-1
CASSLNLAGKDNEQFF